A selection of T cell receptor beta chains follows, all from one sample in a study of T cell clonotyping in hematopoietic cell transplantation. Assay: immunoSEQ multiplex PCR; the TCRdb copy retains only in-frame clones and omits some. The table lists 9,500 to 15,000 clones, under 55% of them singletons, with 11% in the top ten. The sequenced material came from peripheral blood mononuclear cells. The receptors derive from a man over 45 in good health. Some clones in this sample may be carry-over from other donors' samples. CDR3s include the opening cysteine and the closing phenylalanine or tryptophan. Each record gives: V gene, J gene, CDR3 protein.

V: TRBV27; J: TRBJ2-7; CDR3: CASSWGGGLYEQYF
V: TRBV6-1; J: TRBJ2-5; CDR3: CASSGLAETQYF
V: TRBV11-2; J: TRBJ2-3; CDR3: CASSSGLAPDTQYF
V: TRBV6-5; J: TRBJ1-2; CDR3: CASRLGGTYGYTF
V: TRBV6-1; J: TRBJ1-1; CDR3: CASSGDRGKVAFF
V: TRBV2; J: TRBJ2-2; CDR3: CASRGSGDRIF
V: TRBV4-3; J: TRBJ2-2; CDR3: CASSQDGAKSGSTGELFF
V: TRBV4-1; J: TRBJ2-3; CDR3: CASSQDAGGSTDTQYF
V: TRBV6-5; J: TRBJ2-7; CDR3: CASRLDTISYEQYF
V: TRBV25-1; J: TRBJ2-1; CDR3: CASSRGSLNEQFF
V: TRBV5-3; J: TRBJ1-2; CDR3: CASSAGTEHGYTF
V: TRBV7-8; J: TRBJ2-1; CDR3: CATWGYNEQFF
V: TRBV27; J: TRBJ2-3; CDR3: CASSPIGLAADPFPTDTQYF
V: TRBV14; J: TRBJ1-1; CDR3: CASSQVGDTEAFF
V: TRBV30; J: TRBJ1-2; CDR3: CAVSRDRPMGYTF
V: TRBV6-1; J: TRBJ2-7; CDR3: CASSDFWGAVYEQYF
V: TRBV5-6; J: TRBJ2-5; CDR3: CASSFGWGPGETQYF
V: TRBV29-1; J: TRBJ2-6; CDR3: CSVIRGYSGANVLTF
V: TRBV9; J: TRBJ1-2; CDR3: CASSANSAPAGYTF
V: TRBV6-5; J: TRBJ1-1; CDR3: CASSSVGEAFF
V: TRBV7-2; J: TRBJ2-5; CDR3: CASSLEGGAKTQYF
V: TRBV4-3; J: TRBJ2-6; CDR3: CASSQDETAGANVLTF
V: TRBV6-6; J: TRBJ1-5; CDR3: CASSYSGSSNQPQHF
V: TRBV6-5; J: TRBJ1-2; CDR3: CASSPWGAGGYTF